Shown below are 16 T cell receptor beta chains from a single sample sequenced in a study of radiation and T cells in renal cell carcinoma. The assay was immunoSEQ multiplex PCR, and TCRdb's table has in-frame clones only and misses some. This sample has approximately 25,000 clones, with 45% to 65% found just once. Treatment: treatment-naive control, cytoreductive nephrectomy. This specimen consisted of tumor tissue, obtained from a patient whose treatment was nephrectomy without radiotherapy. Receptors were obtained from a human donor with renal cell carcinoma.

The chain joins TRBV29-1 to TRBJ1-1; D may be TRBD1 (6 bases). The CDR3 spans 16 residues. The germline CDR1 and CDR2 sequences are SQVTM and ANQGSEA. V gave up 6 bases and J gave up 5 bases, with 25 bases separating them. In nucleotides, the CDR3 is TGCAGCGTAACAGATGGGGGCTATAGGGGGACTACTGAAGCTTTCTTT. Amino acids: CSVTDGGYRGTTEAFF.

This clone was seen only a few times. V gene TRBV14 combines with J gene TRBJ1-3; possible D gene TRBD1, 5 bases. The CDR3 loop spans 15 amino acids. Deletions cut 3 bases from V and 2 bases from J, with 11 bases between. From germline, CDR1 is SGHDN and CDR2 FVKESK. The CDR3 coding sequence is TGTGCCAGCAGCCAGGTTGGGACGGCTGGAAACACCATATATTTT. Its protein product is CASSQVGTAGNTIYF.

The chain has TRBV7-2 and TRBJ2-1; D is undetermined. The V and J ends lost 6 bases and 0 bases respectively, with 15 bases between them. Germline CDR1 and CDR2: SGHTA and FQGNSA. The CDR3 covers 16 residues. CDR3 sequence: CASSHPVKSSYNEQFF. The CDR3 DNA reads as TGTGCCAGCAGTCATCCTGTTAAGAGCTCCTACAATGAGCAGTTCTTC.

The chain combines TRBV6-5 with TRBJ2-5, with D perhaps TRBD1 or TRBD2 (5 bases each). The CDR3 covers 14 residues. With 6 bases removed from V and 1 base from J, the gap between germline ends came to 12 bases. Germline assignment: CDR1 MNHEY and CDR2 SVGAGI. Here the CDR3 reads CASSPWGTQETQYF. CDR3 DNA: TGTGCCAGCAGCCCTTGGGGGACCCAAGAGACCCAGTACTTC.

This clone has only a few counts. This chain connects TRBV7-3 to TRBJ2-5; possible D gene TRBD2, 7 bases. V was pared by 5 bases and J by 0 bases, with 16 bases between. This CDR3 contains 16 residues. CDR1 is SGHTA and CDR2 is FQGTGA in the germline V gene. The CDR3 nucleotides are TGTGCCAGCAGCCGTACTGGCGGGGGCTACCAAGAGACCCAGTACTTC. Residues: CASSRTGGGYQETQYF.

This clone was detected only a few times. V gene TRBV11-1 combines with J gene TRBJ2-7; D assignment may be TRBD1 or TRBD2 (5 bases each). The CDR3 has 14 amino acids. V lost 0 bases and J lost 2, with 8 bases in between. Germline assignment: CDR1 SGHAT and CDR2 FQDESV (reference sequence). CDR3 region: CASSLALGAYEQYF. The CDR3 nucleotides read TGTGCCAGCAGCTTAGCGCTGGGGGCCTACGAGCAGTACTTC. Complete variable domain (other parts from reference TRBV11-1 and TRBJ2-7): EAEVAQSPRYKITEKSQAVAFWCDPISGHATLYWYRQILGQGPELLVQFQDESVVDDSQLPKDRFSAERLKGVDSTLKIQPAELGDSAMYLCASSLALGAYEQYFGPGTRLTVT.

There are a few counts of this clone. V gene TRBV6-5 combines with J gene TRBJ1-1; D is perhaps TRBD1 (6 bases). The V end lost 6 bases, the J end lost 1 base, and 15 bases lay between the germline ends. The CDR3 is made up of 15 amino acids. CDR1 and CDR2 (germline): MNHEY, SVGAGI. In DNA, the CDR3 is TGTGCCAGCAGATCTCAGGACAGAGGGAACACTGAAGCTTTCTTT. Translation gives CASRSQDRGNTEAFF.

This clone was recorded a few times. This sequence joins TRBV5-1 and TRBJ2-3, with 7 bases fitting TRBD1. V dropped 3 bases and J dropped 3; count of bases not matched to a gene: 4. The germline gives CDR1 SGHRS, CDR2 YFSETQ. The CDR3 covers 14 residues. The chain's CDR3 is CASSSGTATDTQYF. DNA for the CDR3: TGCGCCAGCAGCTCCGGGACAGCAACAGATACGCAGTATTTT.

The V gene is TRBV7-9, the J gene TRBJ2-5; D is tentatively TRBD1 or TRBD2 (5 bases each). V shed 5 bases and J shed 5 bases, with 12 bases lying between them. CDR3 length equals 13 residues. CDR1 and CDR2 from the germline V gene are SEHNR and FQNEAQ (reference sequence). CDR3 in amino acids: CASSPGTVETQYF. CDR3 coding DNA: TGTGCCAGCAGCCCGGGGACCGTGGAGACCCAGTACTTC. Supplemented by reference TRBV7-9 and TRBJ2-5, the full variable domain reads DTGVSQNPRHKITKRGQNVTFRCDPISEHNRLYWYRQTLGQGPEFLTYFQNEAQLEKSRLLSDRFSAERPKGSFSTLEIQRTEQGDSAMYLCASSPGTVETQYFGPGTRLLVL.

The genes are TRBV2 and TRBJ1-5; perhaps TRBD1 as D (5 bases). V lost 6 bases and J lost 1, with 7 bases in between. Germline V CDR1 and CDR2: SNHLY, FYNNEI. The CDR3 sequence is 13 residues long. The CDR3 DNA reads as TGTGCCAGCAGCCGGGACAGCAATCAGCCCCAGCATTTT. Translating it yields CASSRDSNQPQHF.

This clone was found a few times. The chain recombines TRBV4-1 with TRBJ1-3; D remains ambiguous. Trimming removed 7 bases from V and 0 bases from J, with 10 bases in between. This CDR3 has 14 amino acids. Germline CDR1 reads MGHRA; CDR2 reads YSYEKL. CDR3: CASTAEFSGNTIYF. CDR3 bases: TGCGCCAGCACCGCAGAATTCTCTGGAAACACCATATATTTT.

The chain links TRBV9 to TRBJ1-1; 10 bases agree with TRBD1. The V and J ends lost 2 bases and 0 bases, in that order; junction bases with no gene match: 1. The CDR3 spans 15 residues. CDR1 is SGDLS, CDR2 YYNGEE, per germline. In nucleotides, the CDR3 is TGTGCCAGCAGCGTGGGGACAGGGGTGAACACTGAAGCTTTCTTT. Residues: CASSVGTGVNTEAFF.

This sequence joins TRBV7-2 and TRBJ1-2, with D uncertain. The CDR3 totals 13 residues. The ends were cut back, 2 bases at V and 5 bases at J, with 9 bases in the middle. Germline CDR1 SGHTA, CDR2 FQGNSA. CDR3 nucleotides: TGTGCCAGCAGCTTACTGGCTGCGTATGGCTACACCTTC. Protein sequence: CASSLLAAYGYTF.

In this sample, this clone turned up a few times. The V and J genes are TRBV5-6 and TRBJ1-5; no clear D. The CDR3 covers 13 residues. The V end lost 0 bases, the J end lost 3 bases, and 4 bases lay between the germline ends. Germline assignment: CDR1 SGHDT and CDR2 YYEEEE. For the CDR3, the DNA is TGTGCCAGCAGCTTGGGCCCCAATCAGCCCCAGCATTTT. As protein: CASSLGPNQPQHF.

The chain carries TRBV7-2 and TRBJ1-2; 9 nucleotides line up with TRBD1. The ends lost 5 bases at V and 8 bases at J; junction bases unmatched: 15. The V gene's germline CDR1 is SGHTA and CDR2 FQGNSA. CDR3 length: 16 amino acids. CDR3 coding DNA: TGTGCCAGCAGCCCGCTAAGCGGGACAGGGTTGAGCGGCTACACCTTC. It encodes CASSPLSGTGLSGYTF.

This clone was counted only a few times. The CDR3 here is CATSDTLTNSPLHF. The CDR3 nucleotides read TGCGCCACCTCCGACACCCTAACAAATTCACCCCTCCACTTT. The V and J genes are TRBV10-2 and TRBJ1-6, with D unclear. Trimming cost V 10 bases and J 7 bases, with 17 bases left between them. Per the germline V gene, CDR1 is WSHSY and CDR2 is SAAADI. This CDR3 region has 14 residues.